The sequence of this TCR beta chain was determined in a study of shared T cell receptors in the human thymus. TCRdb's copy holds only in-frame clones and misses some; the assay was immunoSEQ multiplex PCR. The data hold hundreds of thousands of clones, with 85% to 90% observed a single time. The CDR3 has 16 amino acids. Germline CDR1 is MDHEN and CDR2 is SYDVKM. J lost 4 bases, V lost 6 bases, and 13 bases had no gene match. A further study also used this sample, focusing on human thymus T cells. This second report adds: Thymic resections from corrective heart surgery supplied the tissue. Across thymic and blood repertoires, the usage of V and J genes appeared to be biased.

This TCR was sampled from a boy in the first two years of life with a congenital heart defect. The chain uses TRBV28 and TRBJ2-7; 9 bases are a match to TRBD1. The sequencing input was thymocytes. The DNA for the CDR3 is TGTGCCAGCAGCCTAGCCTCCGGGACAGGGCCTTACGAGCAGTACTTC. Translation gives CASSLASGTGPYEQYF.